This T cell receptor beta chain was identified during a study of tumor-infiltrating lymphocytes in primary liver carcinoma. Turning to the study itself: Measuring about 4 to 10 cm across, the tumors were staged as T1-T3 N0M0.

TCR beta cDNA was prepared out of about 530 ng total RNA by means of a constant-region primer. Investigators got TCR beta libraries out of three nested multiplex PCR rounds, done with slightly modified ARM-PCR. TCRdb fed the multiplex PCR reads into MiXCR, producing one record per CDR3 protein. The data show some 87,000 distinct CDR3 sequences, roughly 70% seen once. Scientists recovered RNA and DNA together from approximately 20-30 mg of unsorted bulk tissue. This clonotype was observed at least ten times. This TCR was sampled from a man aged 35 to 55 with primary liver carcinoma and hepatitis B virus infection. Sequencing input: tumor-adjacent normal liver tissue.

The CDR3 loop is CSVMGANVLTF. The DNA of the CDR3 is TGCAGCGTTATGGGGGCCAACGTCCTGACTTTC. The chain recombines TRBV29-1 with TRBJ2-6; D uncertain. Germline assignment: CDR1 SQVTM and CDR2 ANQGSEA. This CDR3 is 11 amino acids long. V lost 5 bases and J lost 4, with 3 bases in between.